This T cell receptor beta chain stems from a study of sequential checkpoint blockade in melanoma. Study background: Patients were randomized 1:1 to nivolumab-then-ipilimumab or ipilimumab-then-nivolumab first-line. Each arm's sequence ended with maintenance nivolumab.

Produced via immunoSEQ multiplex PCR; TCRdb's table is partial and in-frame only. Of 25,000 to 35,000 clones listed, roughly nine tenths are singletons. Treatment described: randomized to nivolumab then ipilimumab (arm A) or the reverse (arm B). No patient had prior DNA-damaging chemotherapy. From thawed PBMCs, live CD3+CD8+ cells negative for CD19 and CD56 were sorted. This clone has only a few counts. Other nucleotide sequences in the sample specify the same CDR3. The origin of this receptor is a human donor with melanoma. Here the sequenced sample was CD8+ T cells sorted from blood (inferred from file names), taken from a patient given nivolumab and ipilimumab in sequence.

CDR3 region: CASSDFAGGLNEQFF. In DNA form, the CDR3 reads TGTGCCAGCAGTGACTTTGCGGGAGGGCTCAATGAGCAGTTCTTC. The genes are TRBV6-4 and TRBJ2-1; 9 nucleotides align to TRBD2. V lost 1 base, J lost 6 bases, and 4 bases stayed unmatched. CDR1 is MRHNA and CDR2 is SNTAGT in the germline V gene. The CDR3 sequence is 15 residues long.